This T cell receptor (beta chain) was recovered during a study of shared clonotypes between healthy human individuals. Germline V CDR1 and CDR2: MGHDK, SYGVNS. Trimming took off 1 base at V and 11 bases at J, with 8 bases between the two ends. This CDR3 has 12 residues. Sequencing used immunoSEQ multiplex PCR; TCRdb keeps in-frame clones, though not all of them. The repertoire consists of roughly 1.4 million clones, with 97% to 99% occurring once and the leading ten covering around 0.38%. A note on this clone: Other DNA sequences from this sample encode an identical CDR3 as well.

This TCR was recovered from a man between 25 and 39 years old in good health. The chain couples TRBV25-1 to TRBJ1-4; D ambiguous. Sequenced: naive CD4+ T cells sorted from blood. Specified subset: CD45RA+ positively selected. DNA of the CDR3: TGTGCCAGCAGTGAATTTGGCGAGAAACTGTTTTTT. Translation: CASSEFGEKLFF.